The sequence of this T cell receptor beta chain was determined in a study of CD8+ T cells in alopecia areata. From germline, CDR1 is MNHEY and CDR2 SVGAGI. This CDR3 is 13 amino acids long. Trimming left V 0 bases short and J 7 bases short, with 6 bases between. Notes on the study in general: Tissue-resident alphabeta T cells belonging to normal skin likewise get sequenced within scalp specimens. It was lesional scalp, especially alopecia totalis/universalis, that showed higher clonality than normal scalp. Mouse data revealed clearer TCR sharing than patient data did, a gap possibly tied to HLA.

Of note for this clone: Its antigen is not identified.

Extraction and reverse transcription of RNA yielded cDNA as the sequencing template. Data came from immunoSEQ multiplex PCR; TCRdb stores just in-frame clones and leaves some out. The sample lists about 140,000 clones; about three fifths were seen once. This clonotype originated in a human donor in good health. V gene TRBV6-5 combines with J gene TRBJ2-2; D is unresolved. Sequenced material: CD8+ T cells sorted from blood. Here the CDR3 reads CASSYSGNGELFF. CDR3 coding DNA: TGTGCCAGCAGTTACTCGGGGAACGGGGAGCTGTTTTTT.